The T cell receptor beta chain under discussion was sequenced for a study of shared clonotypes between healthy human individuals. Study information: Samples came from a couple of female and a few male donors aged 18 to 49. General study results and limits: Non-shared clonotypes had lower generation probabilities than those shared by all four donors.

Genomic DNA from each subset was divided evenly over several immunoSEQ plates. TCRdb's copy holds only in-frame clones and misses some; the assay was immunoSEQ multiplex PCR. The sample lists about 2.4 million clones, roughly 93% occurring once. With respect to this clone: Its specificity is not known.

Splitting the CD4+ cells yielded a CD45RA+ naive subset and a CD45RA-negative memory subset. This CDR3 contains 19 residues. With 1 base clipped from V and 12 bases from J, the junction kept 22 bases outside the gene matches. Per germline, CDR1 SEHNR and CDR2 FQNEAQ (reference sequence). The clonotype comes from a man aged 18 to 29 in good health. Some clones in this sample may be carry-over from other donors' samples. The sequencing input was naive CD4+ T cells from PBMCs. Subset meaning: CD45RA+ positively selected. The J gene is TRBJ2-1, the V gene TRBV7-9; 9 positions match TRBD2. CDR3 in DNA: TGTGCCAGCAGCTTAGATCTGTCGTGGGGGACTAGCCTACCTGGGGGGCAGTTCTTC. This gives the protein CASSLDLSWGTSLPGGQFF.